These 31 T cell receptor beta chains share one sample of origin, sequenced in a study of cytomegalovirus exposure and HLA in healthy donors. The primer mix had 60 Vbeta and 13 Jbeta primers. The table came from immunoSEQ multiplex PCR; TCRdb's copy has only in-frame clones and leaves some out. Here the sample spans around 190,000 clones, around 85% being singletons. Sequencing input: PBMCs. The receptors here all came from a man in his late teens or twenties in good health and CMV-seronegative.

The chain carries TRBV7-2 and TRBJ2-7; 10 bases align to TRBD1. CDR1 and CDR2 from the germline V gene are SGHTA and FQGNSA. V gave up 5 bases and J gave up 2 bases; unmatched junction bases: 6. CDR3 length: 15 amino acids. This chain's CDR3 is CASSPDRGPTYEQYF. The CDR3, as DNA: TGTGCCAGCAGCCCAGACAGGGGGCCAACCTACGAGCAGTACTTC.

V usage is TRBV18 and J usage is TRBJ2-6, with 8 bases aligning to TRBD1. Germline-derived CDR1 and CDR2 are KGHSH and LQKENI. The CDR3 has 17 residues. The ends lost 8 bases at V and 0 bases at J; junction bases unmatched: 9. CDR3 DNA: TGTGCCAGCCTACCTGGACAGGGCGCCTCTGGGGCCAACGTCCTGACTTTC. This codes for CASLPGQGASGANVLTF.

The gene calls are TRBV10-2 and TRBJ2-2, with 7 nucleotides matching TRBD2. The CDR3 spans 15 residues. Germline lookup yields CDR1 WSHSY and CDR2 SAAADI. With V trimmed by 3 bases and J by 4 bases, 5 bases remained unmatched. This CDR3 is CASSDMGEGTGELFF. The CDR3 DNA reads TGCGCCAGCAGTGATATGGGGGAGGGCACCGGGGAGCTGTTTTTT.

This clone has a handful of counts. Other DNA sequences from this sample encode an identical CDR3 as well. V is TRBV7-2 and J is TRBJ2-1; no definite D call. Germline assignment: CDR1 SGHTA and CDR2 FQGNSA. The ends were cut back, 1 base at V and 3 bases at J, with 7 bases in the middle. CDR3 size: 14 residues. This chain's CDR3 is CASSLGGNYNEQFF. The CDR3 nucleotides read TGTGCCAGCAGCTTAGGAGGAAACTACAATGAGCAGTTCTTC.

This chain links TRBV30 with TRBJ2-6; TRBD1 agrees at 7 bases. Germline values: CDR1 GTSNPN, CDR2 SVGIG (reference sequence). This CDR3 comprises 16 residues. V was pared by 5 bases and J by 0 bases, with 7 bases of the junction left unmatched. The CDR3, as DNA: TGTGCCTGGTCGGGACAGCCCGTCTCTGGGGCCAACGTCCTGACTTTC. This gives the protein CAWSGQPVSGANVLTF.

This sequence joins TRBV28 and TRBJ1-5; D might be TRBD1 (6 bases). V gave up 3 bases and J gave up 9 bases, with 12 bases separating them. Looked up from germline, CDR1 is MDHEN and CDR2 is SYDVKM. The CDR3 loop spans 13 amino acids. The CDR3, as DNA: TGTGCCAGCAGTTTTCCAGGGGTAGGGCCCCAGCATTTT. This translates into CASSFPGVGPQHF.

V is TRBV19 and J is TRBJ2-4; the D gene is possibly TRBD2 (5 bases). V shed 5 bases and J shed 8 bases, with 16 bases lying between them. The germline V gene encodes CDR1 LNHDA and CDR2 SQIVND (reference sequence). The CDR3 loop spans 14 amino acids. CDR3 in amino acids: CASSGGVPGHIQYF. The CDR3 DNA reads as TGTGCCAGTAGTGGAGGTGTGCCTGGGCACATTCAGTACTTC.

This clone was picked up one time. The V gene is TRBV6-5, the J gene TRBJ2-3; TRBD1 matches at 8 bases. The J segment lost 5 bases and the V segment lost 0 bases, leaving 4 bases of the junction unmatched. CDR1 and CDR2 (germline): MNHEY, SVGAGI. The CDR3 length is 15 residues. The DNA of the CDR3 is TGTGCCAGCAGTTACTCCGGGACAGGAGGAGATACGCAGTATTTT. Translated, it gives CASSYSGTGGDTQYF.

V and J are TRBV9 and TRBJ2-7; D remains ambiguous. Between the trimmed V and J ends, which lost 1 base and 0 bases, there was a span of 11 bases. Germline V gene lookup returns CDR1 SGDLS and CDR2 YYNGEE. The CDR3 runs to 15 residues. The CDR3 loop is CASSVYGSSSYEQYF. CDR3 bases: TGTGCCAGCAGCGTATACGGCTCTAGCTCCTACGAGCAGTACTTC.

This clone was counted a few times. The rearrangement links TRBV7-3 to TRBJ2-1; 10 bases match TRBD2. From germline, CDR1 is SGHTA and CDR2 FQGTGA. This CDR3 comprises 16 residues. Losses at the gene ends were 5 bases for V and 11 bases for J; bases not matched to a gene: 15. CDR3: CASSAQGGTSAHKQFF. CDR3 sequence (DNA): TGTGCCAGCAGCGCCCAAGGCGGGACTAGCGCTCATAAGCAGTTCTTC.

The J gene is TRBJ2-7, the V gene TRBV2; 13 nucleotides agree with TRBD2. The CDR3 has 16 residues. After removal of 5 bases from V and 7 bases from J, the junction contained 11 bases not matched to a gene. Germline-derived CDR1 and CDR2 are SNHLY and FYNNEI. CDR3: CASSSRLAGGSREQYF. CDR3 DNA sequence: TGTGCCAGCAGTTCCAGACTAGCGGGAGGTTCTAGAGAGCAGTACTTC.

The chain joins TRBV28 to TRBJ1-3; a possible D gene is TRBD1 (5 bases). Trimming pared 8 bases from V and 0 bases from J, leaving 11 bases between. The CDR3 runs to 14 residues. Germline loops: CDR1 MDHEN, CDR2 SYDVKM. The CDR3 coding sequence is TGTGCCAGCGAGGACACCAACTCTGGAAACACCATATATTTT. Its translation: CASEDTNSGNTIYF.

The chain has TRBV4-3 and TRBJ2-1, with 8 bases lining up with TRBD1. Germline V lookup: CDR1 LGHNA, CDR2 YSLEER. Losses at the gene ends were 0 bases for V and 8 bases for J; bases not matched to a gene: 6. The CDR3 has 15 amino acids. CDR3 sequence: CASSQDGTGRYEQFF. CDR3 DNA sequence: TGCGCCAGCAGCCAAGACGGGACAGGTCGCTATGAGCAGTTCTTC.

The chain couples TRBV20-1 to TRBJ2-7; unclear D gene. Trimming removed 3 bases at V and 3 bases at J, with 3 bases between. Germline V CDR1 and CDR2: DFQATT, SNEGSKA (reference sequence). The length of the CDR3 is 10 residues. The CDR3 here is CSASSYEQYF. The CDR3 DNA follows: TGCAGTGCTAGCAGCTACGAGCAGTACTTC.

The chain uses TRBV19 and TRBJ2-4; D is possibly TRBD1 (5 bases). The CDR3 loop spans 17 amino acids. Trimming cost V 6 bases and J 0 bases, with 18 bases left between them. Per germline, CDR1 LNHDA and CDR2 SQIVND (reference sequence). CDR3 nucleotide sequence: TGTGCCAGTAGCCTGACTGACAGTGGAATAGCCAAAAACATTCAGTACTTC. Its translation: CASSLTDSGIAKNIQYF.

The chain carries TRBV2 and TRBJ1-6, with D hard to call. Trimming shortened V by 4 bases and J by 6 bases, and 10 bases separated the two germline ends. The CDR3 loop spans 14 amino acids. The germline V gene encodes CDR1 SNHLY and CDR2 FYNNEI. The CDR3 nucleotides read TGTGCCAGCAGTGTCAACGGAGGTAATTCACCCCTCCACTTT. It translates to CASSVNGGNSPLHF.

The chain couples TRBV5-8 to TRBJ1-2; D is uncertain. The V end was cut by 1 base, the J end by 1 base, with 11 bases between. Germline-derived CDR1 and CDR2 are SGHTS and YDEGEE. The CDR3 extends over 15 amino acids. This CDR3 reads CASSLTQTINYGYTF. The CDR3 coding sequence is TGTGCCAGCAGCTTGACCCAGACTATTAACTATGGCTACACCTTC. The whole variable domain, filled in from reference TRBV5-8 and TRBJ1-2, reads EAGVTQSPTHLIKTRGQQATLRCSPISGHTSVYWYQQALGLGLQFLLWYDEGEERNRGNFPPRFSGRQFPNYSSELNVNALELEDSALYLCASSLTQTINYGYTFGSGTRLTVV.

The CDR3 region is CASRGDGSLYEQYF. In DNA form, the CDR3 reads TGTGCCAGCAGAGGCGACGGGAGTCTCTACGAGCAGTACTTC. The chain combines TRBV6-1 with TRBJ2-7; D possibly corresponds to TRBD2 (6 bases). CDR3 length: 14 residues. Trimming pared 6 bases from V and 3 bases from J, leaving 15 bases between. CDR1 is MNHNS and CDR2 is SASEGT in the germline V gene.

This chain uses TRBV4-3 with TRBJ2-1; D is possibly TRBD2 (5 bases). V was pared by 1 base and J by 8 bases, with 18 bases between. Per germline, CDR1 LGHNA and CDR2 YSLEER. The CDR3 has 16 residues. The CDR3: CASSQAVRGVIDEQFF. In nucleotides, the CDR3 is TGCGCCAGCAGCCAAGCAGTTCGGGGAGTCATCGATGAGCAGTTCTTC.

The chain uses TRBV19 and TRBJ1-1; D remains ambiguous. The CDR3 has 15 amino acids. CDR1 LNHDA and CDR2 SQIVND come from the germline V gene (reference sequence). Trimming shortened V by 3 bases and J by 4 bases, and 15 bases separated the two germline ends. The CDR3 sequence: CASSMGSGGFTEAFF. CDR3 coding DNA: TGTGCCAGTAGTATGGGGTCGGGCGGGTTCACTGAAGCTTTCTTT.

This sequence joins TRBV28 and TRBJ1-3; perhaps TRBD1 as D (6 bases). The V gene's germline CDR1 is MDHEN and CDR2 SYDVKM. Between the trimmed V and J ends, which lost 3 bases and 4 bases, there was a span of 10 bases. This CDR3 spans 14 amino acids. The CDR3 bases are TGTGCCAGCAGTTTCGGGACAACCGGAAACACCATATATTTT. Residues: CASSFGTTGNTIYF. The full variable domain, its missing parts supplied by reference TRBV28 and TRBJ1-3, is DVKVTQSSRYLVKRTGEKVFLECVQDMDHENMFWYRQDPGLGLRLIYFSYDVKMKEKGDIPEGYSVSREKKERFSLILESASTNQTSMYLCASSFGTTGNTIYFGEGSWLTVV.

The CDR3 spells CASSHGLGRYNEQFF. CDR3 nucleotides: TGTGCCAGCAGCCACGGACTAGGGAGATACAATGAGCAGTTCTTC. V gene TRBV13 combines with J gene TRBJ2-1; 7 bases map to TRBD2. Germline-derived CDR1 and CDR2 are PRHDT and FYEKMQ (reference sequence). Trimming removed 5 bases from V and 4 bases from J; junction bases left unmatched: 8. The CDR3 is made up of 15 amino acids.

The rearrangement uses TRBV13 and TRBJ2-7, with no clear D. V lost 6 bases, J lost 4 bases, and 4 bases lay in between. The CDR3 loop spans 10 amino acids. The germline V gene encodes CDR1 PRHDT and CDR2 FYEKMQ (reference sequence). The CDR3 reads CASRIYEQYF. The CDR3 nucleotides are TGTGCCAGCAGAATATACGAGCAGTACTTC.

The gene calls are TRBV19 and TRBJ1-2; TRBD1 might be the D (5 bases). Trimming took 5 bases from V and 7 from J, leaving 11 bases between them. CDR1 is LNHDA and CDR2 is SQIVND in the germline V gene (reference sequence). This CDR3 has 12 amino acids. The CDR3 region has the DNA TGTGCCAGTAGTCCCCAGGGCCTTGGCTACACCTTC. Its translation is CASSPQGLGYTF.

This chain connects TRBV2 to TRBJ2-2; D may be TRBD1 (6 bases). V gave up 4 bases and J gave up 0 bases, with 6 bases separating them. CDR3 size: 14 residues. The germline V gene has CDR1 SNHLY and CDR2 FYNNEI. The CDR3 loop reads CASSGQANTGELFF. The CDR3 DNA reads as TGTGCCAGCAGTGGACAGGCGAACACCGGGGAGCTGTTTTTT.

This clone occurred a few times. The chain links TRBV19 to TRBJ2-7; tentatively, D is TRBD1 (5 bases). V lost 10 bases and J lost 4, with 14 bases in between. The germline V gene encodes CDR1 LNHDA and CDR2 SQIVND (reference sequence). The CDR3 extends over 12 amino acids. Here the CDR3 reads CATRTKRYEQYF. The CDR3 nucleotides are TGTGCCACGCGGACAAAGAGGTACGAGCAGTACTTC.

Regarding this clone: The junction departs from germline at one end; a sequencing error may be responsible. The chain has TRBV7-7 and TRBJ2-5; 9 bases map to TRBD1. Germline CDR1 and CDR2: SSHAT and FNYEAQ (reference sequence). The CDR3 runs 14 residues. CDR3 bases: TGTGCTAGCAGCTTAGACAGGGGGATAGAGACCCAGTACTTC. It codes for CASSLDRGIETQYF.

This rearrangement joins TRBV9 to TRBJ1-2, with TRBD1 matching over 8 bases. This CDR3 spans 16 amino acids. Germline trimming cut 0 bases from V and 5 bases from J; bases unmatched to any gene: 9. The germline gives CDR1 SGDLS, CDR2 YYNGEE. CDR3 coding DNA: TGTGCCAGCAGCGTAGGGACAGGGCGTATAGATTATGGCTACACCTTC. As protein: CASSVGTGRIDYGYTF.

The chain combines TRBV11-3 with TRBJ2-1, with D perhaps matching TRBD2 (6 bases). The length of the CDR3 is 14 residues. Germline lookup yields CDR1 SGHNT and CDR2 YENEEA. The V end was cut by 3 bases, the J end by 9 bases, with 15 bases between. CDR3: CASSFLRGGGEQFF. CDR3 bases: TGTGCCAGCAGCTTTCTCCGGGGAGGCGGTGAGCAGTTCTTC.

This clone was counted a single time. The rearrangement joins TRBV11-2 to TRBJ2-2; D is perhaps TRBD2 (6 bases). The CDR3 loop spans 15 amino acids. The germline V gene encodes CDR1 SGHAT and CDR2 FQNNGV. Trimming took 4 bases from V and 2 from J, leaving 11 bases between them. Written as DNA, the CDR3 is TGTGCCAGCAGCTCGTTGACTAGTAACACCGGGGAGCTGTTTTTT. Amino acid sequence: CASSSLTSNTGELFF.

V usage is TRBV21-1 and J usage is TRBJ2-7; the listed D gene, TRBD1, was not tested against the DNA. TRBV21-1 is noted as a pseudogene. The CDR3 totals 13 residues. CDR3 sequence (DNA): TGTGCCAGCAGCTGCAGGACAGGGGGCGAGCAGTACTTC. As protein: CASSCRTGGEQYF.